This T cell receptor beta chain appears in the sequencing data of a study of blood T cell repertoires in COVID-19. On the study more broadly: Whether acute or convalescent, the COVID-19 samples came from the United States, Italy and Spain. Sources were T cells, B-cell-depleted T cells, or PBMCs; the material itself was cDNA or gDNA.

Authors' analysis steps: Reference gene primer amplification yielded estimated nucleated cell counts. The method was immunoSEQ multiplex PCR; TCRdb's version includes in-frame clones alone and lacks a portion of them. V and J calls and clone size are as listed in that table; D and trimming were resolved from the DNA. This table has under 200,000 clones, roughly 80% appearing once. This CDR3 has 14 amino acids. Trimming cost V 2 bases and J 4 bases, with 9 bases left between them. Germline V gives CDR1 MNHEY, CDR2 SVGEGT. The source material was peripheral blood. This TCR came from a human donor in a cohort sampled during active COVID-19. The chain is built from TRBV6-2 or TRBV6-3 and TRBJ1-5; D uncertain. The CDR3 spells CASSYAGPNQPQHF. In DNA form, the CDR3 reads TGTGCCAGCAGTTACGCGGGTCCTAATCAGCCCCAGCATTTT.